These T cell receptor beta chains were read from a single sample in a study of blood T cell repertoires in COVID-19. The table came from immunoSEQ multiplex PCR; TCRdb's copy has only in-frame clones and leaves some out. The table records about 260,000 clones, 70% to 85% of them present only once. The sequencing input was peripheral blood. These receptors were collected from an elderly woman with acute or convalescent COVID-19. CDR3s include the opening cysteine and the closing phenylalanine or tryptophan. The D gene is left open where the match is weak. Only some rows state a clone size, as once, few, many or a class for expanded clones.

d_call | j_call | v_call | clone_size | cdr3_nt | cdr3_aa
TRBD1 | TRBJ2-7 | TRBV3-1/TRBV3-2 | - | TGTGCCAGCAGCCTACAGGGGACCCTCGGCGAGCAGTACTTC | CASSLQGTLGEQYF
TRBD2 | TRBJ2-7 | TRBV4-1 | - | TGCGCCAGCAGAGGCGAAGGGACTAGCGGTCTGGAGCAGTACTTC | CASRGEGTSGLEQYF
- | TRBJ2-1 | TRBV14 | - | TGTGCCAGCAGCCAAGAGAGGACTATCTACAATGAGCAGTTCTTC | CASSQERTIYNEQFF
TRBD1 | TRBJ2-6 | TRBV25-1 | - | TGTGCCAGCGAATGGGACAGCAACTCTGGGGCCAACGTCCTGACTTTC | CASEWDSNSGANVLTF
TRBD2 | TRBJ2-5 | TRBV5-8 | - | TGTGCCAGCAGCGTAGCGGGAGCCCAAGAGACCCAGTACTTC | CASSVAGAQETQYF
TRBD1 | TRBJ1-4 | TRBV10-3 | - | TGTGCCTCCCACCGGGACAGTAATGAAAAACTGTTTTTT | CASHRDSNEKLFF
TRBD2 | TRBJ2-3 | TRBV5-6 | - | TGTGCCAGCAGCAGGATGGGACTAGCTTTCCCAGATACGCAGTATTTT | CASSRMGLAFPDTQYF
- | TRBJ2-5 | TRBV11-2 | - | TGTGCCAGCAGCCCCTCAGAAGAGACCCAGTACTTC | CASSPSEETQYF
TRBD1 | TRBJ2-7 | TRBV19 | - | TGTGCCAGTACCAAGACAGGGGGCGGCTACGAGCAGTACTTC | CASTKTGGGYEQYF
TRBD1 | TRBJ1-5 | TRBV6-2/TRBV6-3 | - | TGTGCCAGCAGTTACGGGACAGGGAACCAGCCCCAGCATTTT | CASSYGTGNQPQHF
- | TRBJ1-5 | TRBV19 | - | TGTGCCACCACGGGCCGTTCGGGGTGGAATAGCAATCAGCCCCAGCATTTT | CATTGRSGWNSNQPQHF
TRBD1 | TRBJ1-1 | TRBV7-9 | few | TGTGCCAGCAGCTCGAAACAGGGGTTCTCCCAACTGAACACTGAAGCTTTCTTT | CASSSKQGFSQLNTEAFF
TRBD2 | TRBJ2-1 | TRBV11-3 | - | TGTGCCAGCAGCGGGACTAGCGGGAGCTCTCCGTATGAGCAGTTCTTC | CASSGTSGSSPYEQFF